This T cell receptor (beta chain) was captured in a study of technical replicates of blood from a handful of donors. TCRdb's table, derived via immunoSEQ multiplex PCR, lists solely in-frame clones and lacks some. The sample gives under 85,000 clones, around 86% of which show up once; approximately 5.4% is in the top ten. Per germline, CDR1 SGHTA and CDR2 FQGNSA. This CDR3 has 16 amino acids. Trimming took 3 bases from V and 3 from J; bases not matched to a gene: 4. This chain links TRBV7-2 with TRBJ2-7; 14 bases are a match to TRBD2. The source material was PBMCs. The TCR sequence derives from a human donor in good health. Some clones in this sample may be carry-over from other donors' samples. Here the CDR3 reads CASSFAGTSGSYEQYF. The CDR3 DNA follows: TGTGCCAGCAGCTTTGCGGGGACTAGCGGGAGCTACGAGCAGTACTTC.